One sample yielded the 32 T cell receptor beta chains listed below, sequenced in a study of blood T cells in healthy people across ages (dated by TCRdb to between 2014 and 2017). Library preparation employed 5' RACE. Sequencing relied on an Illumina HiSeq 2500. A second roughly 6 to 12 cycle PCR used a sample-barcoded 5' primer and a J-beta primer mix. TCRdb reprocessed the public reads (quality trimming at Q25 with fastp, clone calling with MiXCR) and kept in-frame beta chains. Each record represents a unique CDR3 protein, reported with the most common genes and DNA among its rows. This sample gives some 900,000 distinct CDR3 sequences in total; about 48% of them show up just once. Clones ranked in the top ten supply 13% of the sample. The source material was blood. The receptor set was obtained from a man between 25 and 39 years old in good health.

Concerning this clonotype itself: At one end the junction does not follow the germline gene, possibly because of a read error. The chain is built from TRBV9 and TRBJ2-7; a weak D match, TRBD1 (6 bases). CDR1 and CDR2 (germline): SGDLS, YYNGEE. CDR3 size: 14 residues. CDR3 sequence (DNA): TGTGCCAACAGCGTAGGACAGCCGAGCTACGAGCAGTACTTC. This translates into CANSVGQPSYEQYF.

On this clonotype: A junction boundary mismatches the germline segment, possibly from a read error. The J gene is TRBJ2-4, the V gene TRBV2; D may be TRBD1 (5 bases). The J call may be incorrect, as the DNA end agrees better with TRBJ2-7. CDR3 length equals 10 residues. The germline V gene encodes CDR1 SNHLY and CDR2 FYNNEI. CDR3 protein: CAGRAYEQYF. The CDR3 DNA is TGTGCCGGCAGGGCCTACGAGCAGTACTTC.

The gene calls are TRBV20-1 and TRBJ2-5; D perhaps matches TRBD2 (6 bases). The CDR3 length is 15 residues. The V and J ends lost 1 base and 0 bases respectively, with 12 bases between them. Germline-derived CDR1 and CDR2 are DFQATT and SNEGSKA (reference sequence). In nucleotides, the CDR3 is TGCAGTGCTAGAGCCCAACTAGCAAACCAAGAGACCCAGTACTTC. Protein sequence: CSARAQLANQETQYF.

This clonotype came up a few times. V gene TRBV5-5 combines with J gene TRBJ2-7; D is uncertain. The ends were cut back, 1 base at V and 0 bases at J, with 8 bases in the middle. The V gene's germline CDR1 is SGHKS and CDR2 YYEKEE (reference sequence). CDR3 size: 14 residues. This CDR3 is CASSLKLSSYEQYF. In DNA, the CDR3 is TGTGCCAGCAGCTTGAAACTGAGCTCCTACGAGCAGTACTTC.

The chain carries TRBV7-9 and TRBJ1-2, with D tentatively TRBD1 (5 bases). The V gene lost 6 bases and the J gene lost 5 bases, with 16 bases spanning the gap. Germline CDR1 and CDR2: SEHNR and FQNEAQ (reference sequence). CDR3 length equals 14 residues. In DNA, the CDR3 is TGTGCCAGCAGGCCACGGGACGGCTCGTATGGCTACACCTTC. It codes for CASRPRDGSYGYTF.

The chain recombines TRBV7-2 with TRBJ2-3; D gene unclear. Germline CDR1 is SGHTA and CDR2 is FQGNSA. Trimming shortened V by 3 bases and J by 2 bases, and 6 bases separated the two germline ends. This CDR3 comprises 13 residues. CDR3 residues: CASSLVTTDTQYF. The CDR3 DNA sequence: TGTGCCAGCAGCTTGGTGACCACAGATACGCAGTATTTT. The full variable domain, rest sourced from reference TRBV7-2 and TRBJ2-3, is GAGVSQSPSNKVTEKGKDVELRCDPISGHTALYWYRQSLGQGLEFLIYFQGNSAPDKSGLPSDRFSAERTGGSVSTLTIQRTQQEDSAVYLCASSLVTTDTQYFGPGTRLTVL.

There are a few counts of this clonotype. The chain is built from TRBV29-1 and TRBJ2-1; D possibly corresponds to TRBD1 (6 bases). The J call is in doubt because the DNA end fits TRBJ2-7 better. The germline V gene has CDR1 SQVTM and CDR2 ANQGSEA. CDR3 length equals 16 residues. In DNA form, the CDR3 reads TGCAGCGTCCCCAGGTCGACAGGTCATTCCTACAATGAGCAGTACTTC. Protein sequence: CSVPRSTGHSYNEQYF.

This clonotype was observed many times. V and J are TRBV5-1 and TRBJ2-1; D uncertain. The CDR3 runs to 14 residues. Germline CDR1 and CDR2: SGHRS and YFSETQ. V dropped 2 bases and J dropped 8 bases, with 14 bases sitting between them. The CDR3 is CASSFRAGRDEQFF. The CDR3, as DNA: TGCGCCAGCAGCTTCCGGGCTGGACGGGATGAGCAGTTCTTC.

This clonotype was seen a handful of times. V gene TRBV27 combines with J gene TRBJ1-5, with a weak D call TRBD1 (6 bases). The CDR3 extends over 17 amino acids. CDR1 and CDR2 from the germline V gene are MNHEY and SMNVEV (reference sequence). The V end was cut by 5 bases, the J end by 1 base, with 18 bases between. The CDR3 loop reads CASSTARRQASNQPQHF. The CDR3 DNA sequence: TGTGCCAGCAGTACCGCTCGACGACAGGCAAGCAATCAGCCCCAGCATTTT.

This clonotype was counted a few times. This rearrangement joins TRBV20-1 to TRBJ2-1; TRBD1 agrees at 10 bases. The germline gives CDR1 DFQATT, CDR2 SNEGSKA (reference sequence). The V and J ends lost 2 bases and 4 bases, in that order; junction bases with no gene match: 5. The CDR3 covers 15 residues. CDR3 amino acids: CSARRPGQGYNEQFF. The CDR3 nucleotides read TGCAGTGCTAGACGACCGGGACAGGGGTACAATGAGCAGTTCTTC.

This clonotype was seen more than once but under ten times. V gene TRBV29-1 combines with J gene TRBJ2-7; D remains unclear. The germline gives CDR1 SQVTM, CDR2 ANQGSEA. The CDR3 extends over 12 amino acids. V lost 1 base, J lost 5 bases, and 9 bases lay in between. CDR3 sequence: CSVEAGSDEQYF. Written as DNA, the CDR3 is TGCAGCGTTGAAGCAGGTTCGGACGAGCAGTACTTC.

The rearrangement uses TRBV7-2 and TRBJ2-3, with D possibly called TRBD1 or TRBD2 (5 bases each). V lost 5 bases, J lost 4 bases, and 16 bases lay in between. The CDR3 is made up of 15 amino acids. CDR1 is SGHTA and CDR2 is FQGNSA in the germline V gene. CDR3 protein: CASSQRGGSPDTQYF. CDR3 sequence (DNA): TGTGCCAGCAGCCAGAGGGGCGGGTCCCCAGATACGCAGTATTTT.

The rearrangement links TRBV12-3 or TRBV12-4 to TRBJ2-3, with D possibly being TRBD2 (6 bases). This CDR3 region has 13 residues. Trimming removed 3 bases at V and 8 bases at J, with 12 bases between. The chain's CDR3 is CASSFPQGGTQYF. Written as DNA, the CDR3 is TGTGCCAGCAGTTTCCCCCAGGGAGGTACGCAGTATTTT.

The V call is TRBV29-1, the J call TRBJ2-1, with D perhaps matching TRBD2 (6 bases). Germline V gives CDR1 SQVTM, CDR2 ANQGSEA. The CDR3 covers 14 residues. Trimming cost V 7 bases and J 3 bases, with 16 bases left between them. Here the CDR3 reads CSAGGQGGYNEQFF. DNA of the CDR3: TGCAGCGCCGGAGGGCAGGGTGGCTACAATGAGCAGTTCTTC.

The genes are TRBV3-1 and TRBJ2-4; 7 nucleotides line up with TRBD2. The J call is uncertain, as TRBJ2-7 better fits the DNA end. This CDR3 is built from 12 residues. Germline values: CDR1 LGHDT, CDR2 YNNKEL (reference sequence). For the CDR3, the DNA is TGTGCCAGCAGCAACCCGGGAGGCGAGCAGTACTTC. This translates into CASSNPGGEQYF.

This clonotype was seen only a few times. The DNA of the CDR3 is TGTGCCAGCAGCCCCCCCCGGGCCAAAAACATTCAGTACTTC. Its translation: CASSPPRAKNIQYF. This chain joins TRBV28 and TRBJ2-4, with D unresolved. From germline, CDR1 is MDHEN and CDR2 SYDVKM. There are 14 residues in the CDR3. The germline V and J ends were trimmed by 6 bases and 1 base, with 10 bases remaining between them.

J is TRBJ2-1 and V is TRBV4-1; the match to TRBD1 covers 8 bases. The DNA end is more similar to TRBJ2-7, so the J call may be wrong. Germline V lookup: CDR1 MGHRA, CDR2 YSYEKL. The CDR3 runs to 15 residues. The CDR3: CASSQLGQGYNEQYF. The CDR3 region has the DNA TGCGCCAGCAGCCAGCTCGGACAGGGCTACAATGAGCAGTACTTC.

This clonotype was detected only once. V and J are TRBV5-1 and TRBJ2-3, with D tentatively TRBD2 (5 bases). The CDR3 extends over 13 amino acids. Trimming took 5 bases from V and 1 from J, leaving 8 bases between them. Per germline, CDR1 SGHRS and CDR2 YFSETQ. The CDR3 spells CASSNGGTDTQYF. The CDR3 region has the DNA TGCGCCAGCAGTAACGGGGGCACAGATACGCAGTATTTT. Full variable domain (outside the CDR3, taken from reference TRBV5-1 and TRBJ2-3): KAGVTQTPRYLIKTRGQQVTLSCSPISGHRSVSWYQQTPGQGLQFLFEYFSETQRNKGNFPGRFSGRQFSNSRSEMNVSTLELGDSALYLCASSNGGTDTQYFGPGTRLTVL.

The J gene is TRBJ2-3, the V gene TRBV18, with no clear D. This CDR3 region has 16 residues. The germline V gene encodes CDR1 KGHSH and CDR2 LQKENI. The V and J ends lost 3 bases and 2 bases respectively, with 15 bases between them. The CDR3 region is CASSPSESFVTDTQYF. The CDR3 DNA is TGTGCCAGCTCACCTTCGGAGTCATTTGTCACAGATACGCAGTATTTT.

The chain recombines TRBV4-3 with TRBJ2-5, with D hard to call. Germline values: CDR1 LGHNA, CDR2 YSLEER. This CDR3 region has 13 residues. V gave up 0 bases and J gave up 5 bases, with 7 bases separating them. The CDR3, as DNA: TGCGCCAGCAGCCAAGACGCCCGGGAGACCCAGTACTTC. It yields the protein CASSQDARETQYF.

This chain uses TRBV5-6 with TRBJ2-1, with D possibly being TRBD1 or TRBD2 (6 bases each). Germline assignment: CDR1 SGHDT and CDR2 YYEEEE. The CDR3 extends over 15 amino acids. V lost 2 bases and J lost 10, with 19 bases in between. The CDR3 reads CASSLVVGGSYEQFF. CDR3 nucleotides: TGTGCCAGCAGCTTAGTAGTCGGGGGCTCCTACGAGCAGTTCTTC. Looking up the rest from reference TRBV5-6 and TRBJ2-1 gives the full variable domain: DAGVTQSPTHLIKTRGQQVTLRCSPKSGHDTVSWYQQALGQGPQFIFQYYEEEERQRGNFPDRFSGHQFPNYSSELNVNALLLGDSALYLCASSLVVGGSYEQFFGPGTRLTVL.

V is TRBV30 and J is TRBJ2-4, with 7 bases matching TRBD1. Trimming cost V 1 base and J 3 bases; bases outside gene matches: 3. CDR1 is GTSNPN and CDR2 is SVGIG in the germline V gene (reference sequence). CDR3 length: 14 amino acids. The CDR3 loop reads CAWSGQGGKNIQYF. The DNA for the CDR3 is TGTGCCTGGAGTGGACAGGGCGGCAAAAACATTCAGTACTTC.

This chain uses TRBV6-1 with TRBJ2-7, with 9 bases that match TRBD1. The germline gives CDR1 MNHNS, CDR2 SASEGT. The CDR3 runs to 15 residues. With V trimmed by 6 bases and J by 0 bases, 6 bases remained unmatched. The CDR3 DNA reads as TGTGCCAGCAGGGAAAGGACAGGGGCCTCCTACGAGCAGTACTTC. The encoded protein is CASRERTGASYEQYF.

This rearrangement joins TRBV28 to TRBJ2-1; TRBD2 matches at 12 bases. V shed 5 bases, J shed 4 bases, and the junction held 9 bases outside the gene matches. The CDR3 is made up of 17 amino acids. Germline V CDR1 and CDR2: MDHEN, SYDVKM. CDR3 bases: TGTGCCAGCAGTACTAGCGGGGGGACCTTATCATACAATGAGCAGTTCTTC. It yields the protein CASSTSGGTLSYNEQFF.

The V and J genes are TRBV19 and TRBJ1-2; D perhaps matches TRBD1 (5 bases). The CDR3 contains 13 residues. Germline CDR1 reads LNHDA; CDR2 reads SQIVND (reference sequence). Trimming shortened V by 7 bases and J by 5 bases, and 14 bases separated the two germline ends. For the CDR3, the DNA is TGTGCCAGTACCGGGACGACGGGGTATGGCTACACCTTC. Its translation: CASTGTTGYGYTF.

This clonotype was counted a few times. Here the CDR3 reads CASRIFRDEQFF. The DNA of the CDR3 is TGTGCCAGCAGAATATTCAGGGATGAGCAGTTCTTC. This chain joins TRBV12-3 or TRBV12-4 and TRBJ2-1; TRBD1 might be the D (5 bases). Trimming took 6 bases from V and 8 from J, leaving 11 bases between them. The CDR3 consists of 12 residues.

CDR3 DNA sequence: TGTGCCAGCAAACCAACCGGGACCTTAACCGAAGCTTTCTTT. Its translation is CASKPTGTLTEAFF. The chain is built from TRBV13 and TRBJ1-1; D is possibly TRBD1 (5 bases). Trimming took off 7 bases at V and 8 bases at J, with 20 bases between the two ends. Germline lookup yields CDR1 PRHDT and CDR2 FYEKMQ (reference sequence). The CDR3 has 14 amino acids. Based on the CDR3 plus reference TRBV13 and TRBJ1-1, the full variable domain is AAGVIQSPRHLIKEKRETATLKCYPIPRHDTVYWYQQGPGQDPQFLISFYEKMQSDKGSIPDRFSAQQFSDYHSELNMSSLELGDSALYFCASKPTGTLTEAFFGQGTRLTVV.

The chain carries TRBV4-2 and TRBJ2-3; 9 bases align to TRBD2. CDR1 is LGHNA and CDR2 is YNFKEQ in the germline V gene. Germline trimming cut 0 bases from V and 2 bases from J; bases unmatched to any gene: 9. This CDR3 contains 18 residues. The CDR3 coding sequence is TGTGCCAGCAGCCAAGAATCCTTTCTAGCGGGGAACACAGATACGCAGTATTTT. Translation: CASSQESFLAGNTDTQYF.

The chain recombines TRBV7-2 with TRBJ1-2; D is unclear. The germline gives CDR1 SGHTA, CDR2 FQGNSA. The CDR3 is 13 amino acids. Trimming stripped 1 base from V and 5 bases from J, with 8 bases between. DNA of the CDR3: TGTGCCAGCAGCTTAGTAGTACAGTATGGCTACACCTTC. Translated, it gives CASSLVVQYGYTF.

The CDR3 loop is CASSFDWGNQPQHF. CDR3 bases: TGCGCCAGCAGCTTCGACTGGGGCAATCAGCCCCAGCATTTT. The V call is TRBV5-1, the J call TRBJ1-5; D remains ambiguous. This CDR3 has 14 amino acids. The V end was cut by 2 bases, the J end by 2 bases, with 8 bases between. Germline CDR1 and CDR2: SGHRS and YFSETQ. The whole variable domain, remainder taken from reference TRBV5-1 and TRBJ1-5, is KAGVTQTPRYLIKTRGQQVTLSCSPISGHRSVSWYQQTPGQGLQFLFEYFSETQRNKGNFPGRFSGRQFSNSRSEMNVSTLELGDSALYLCASSFDWGNQPQHFGDGTRLSIL.

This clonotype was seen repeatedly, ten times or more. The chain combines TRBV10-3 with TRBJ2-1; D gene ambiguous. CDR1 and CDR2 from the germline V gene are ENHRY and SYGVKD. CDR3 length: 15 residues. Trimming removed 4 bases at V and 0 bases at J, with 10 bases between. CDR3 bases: TGTGCCATCAGTGGGGTAGAATCCTCCTACAATGAGCAGTTCTTC. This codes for CAISGVESSYNEQFF.

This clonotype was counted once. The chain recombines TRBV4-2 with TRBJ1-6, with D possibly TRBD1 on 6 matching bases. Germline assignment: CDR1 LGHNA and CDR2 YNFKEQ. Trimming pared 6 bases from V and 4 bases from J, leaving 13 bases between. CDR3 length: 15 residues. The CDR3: CASRWSGDYNSPLHF. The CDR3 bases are TGTGCCAGCAGGTGGTCAGGGGATTATAATTCACCCCTCCACTTT.